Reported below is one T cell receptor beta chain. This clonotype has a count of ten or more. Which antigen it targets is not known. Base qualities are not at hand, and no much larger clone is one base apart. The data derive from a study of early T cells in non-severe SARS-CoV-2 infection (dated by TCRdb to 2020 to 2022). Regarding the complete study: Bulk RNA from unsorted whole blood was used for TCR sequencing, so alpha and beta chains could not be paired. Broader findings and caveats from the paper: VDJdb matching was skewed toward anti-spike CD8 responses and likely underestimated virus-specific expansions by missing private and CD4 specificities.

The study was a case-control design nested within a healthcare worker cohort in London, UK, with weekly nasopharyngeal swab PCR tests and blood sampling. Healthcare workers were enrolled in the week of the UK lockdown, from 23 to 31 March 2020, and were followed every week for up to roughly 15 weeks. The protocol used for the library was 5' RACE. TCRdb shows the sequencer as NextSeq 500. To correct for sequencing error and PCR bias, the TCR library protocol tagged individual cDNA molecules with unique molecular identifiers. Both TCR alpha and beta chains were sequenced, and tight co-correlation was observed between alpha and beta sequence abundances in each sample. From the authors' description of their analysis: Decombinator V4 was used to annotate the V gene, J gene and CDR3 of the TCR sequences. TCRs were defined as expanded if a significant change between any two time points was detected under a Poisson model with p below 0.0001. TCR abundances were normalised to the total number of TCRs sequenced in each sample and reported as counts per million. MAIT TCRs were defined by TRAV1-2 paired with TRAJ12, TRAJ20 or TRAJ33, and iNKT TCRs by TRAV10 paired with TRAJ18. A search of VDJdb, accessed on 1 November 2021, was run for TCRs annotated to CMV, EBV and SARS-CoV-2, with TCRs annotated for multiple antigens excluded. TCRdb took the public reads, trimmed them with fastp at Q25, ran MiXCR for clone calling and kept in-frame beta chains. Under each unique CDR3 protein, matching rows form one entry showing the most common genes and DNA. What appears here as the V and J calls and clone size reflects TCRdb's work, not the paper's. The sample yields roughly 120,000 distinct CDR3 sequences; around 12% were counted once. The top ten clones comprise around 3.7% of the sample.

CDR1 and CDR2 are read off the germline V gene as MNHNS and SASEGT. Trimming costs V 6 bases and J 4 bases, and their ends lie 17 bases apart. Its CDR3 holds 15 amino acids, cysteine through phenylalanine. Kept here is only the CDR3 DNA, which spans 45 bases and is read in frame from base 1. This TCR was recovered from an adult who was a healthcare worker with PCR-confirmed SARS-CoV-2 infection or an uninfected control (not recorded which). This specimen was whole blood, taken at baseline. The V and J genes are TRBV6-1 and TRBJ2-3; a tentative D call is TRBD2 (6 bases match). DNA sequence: TGTGCCAGCAGGCGGGACCCGCTAGGCGCAGATACGCAGTATTTT. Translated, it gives CASRRDPLGADTQYF.